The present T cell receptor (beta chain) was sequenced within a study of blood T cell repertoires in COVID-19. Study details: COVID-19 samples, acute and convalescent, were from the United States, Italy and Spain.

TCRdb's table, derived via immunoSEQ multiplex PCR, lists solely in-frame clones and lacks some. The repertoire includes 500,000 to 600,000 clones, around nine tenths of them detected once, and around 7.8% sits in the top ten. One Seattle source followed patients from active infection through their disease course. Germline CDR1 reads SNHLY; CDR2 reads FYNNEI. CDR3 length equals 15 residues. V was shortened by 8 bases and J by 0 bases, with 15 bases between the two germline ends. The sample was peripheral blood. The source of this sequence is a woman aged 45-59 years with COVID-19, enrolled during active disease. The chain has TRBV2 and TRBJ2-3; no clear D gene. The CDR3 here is CASLELFTSTDTQYF. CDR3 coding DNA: TGTGCCAGCTTAGAACTCTTTACTAGCACAGATACGCAGTATTTT.